These 30 T cell receptor beta chains share one sample of origin, sequenced in a study of T cell responses to AZD1222 COVID-19 vaccine. Sequencing used immunoSEQ multiplex PCR; TCRdb keeps in-frame clones, though not all of them. The table shows some 190,000 clones, with 92% occurring only once. The sample in question was peripheral blood, obtained 28 days after the second AZD1222 dose. These receptor sequences come from an adult who received the AZD1222 COVID-19 vaccine.

The genes are TRBV7-8 and TRBJ1-6; perhaps TRBD1 as D (5 bases). The CDR3 is made up of 14 amino acids. Per the germline V gene, CDR1 is SGHVS and CDR2 is FQNEAQ. Trimming shortened V by 0 bases and J by 10 bases, and 10 bases separated the two germline ends. DNA for the CDR3: TGTGCCAGCAGCTTAGCACGCTGGGGCTCACCCCTCCACTTT. This encodes CASSLARWGSPLHF.

This clone was counted a single time. V and J are TRBV9 and TRBJ1-6, with unresolved D. This CDR3 comprises 15 residues. V was clipped by 0 bases and J by 8 bases, with 12 bases between them. In germline, CDR1 is SGDLS, CDR2 YYNGEE. The CDR3 region is CASSVDPSTDSPLHF. The CDR3 nucleotides read TGTGCCAGCAGCGTAGACCCTTCCACGGATTCACCCCTCCACTTT.

This clone was detected only a few times. The chain recombines TRBV19 with TRBJ1-5; 7 positions match TRBD1. The V gene's germline CDR1 is LNHDA and CDR2 SQIVND (reference sequence). The CDR3 covers 15 residues. V shed 3 bases and J 1 base; nucleotides not matched to a gene: 3. As DNA, the CDR3 is TGTGCCAGTAGTATGGGGACAGCGAGCAATCAGCCCCAGCATTTT. This translates into CASSMGTASNQPQHF.

This chain connects TRBV5-4 to TRBJ2-3; TRBD1 matches at 9 bases. The CDR3 length is 16 residues. The germline V gene encodes CDR1 SGHNT and CDR2 YYREEE (reference sequence). The V segment lost 0 bases and the J segment 3 bases; nucleotides outside the gene matches: 5. The CDR3 sequence is CASSLVTGGKTDTQYF. CDR3 coding DNA: TGTGCCAGCAGCTTGGTGACAGGGGGAAAAACAGATACGCAGTATTTT.

The rearrangement links TRBV30 to TRBJ1-2, with unresolved D. The germline V and J ends were trimmed by 3 bases and 8 bases, with 13 bases remaining between them. In germline, CDR1 is GTSNPN, CDR2 SVGIG (reference sequence). The CDR3 extends over 12 amino acids. In DNA form, the CDR3 reads TGTGCCTGGAGAATGCAGCAAGGCGGCTACACCTTC. It specifies CAWRMQQGGYTF.

The rearrangement links TRBV5-1 to TRBJ2-7; 7 bases map to TRBD1. The CDR3 spans 14 residues. CDR1 and CDR2 from the germline V gene are SGHRS and YFSETQ. The junction had 4 bases not matched to a gene; V was cut back by 0 bases and J by 4 bases. The CDR3 here is CASSLGTGPYEQYF. The DNA for the CDR3 is TGCGCCAGCAGCTTGGGGACAGGACCTTACGAGCAGTACTTC. The variable domain in full, completed from reference TRBV5-1 and TRBJ2-7, reads KAGVTQTPRYLIKTRGQQVTLSCSPISGHRSVSWYQQTPGQGLQFLFEYFSETQRNKGNFPGRFSGRQFSNSRSEMNVSTLELGDSALYLCASSLGTGPYEQYFGPGTRLTVT.

J is TRBJ2-5 and V is TRBV12-3 or TRBV12-4, with a possible D match to TRBD1 (6 bases). V was cut by 6 bases and J by 1 base, with 9 bases left in between. The CDR3 is made up of 13 amino acids. Written as DNA, the CDR3 is TGTGCCAGCAGGTGGGACACCCAAGAGACCCAGTACTTC. Residues: CASRWDTQETQYF.

The CDR3 region is CASSKVRGLRNTIYF. In DNA, the CDR3 is TGTGCCAGCAGCAAAGTACGGGGGCTGAGGAACACCATATATTTT. This chain joins TRBV21-1 and TRBJ1-3. TRBV21-1 is a documented pseudogene. There are 15 residues in the CDR3.

The V gene is TRBV30, the J gene TRBJ1-2, with D possibly being TRBD1 (6 bases). The CDR3 is 12 residues long. CDR1 and CDR2 from the germline V gene are GTSNPN and SVGIG (reference sequence). V was cut by 5 bases and J by 6 bases, with 13 bases left in between. CDR3 in amino acids: CAWLTGSDGYTF. CDR3 bases: TGTGCCTGGCTAACAGGGTCTGATGGCTACACCTTC.

The V gene is TRBV6-6, the J gene TRBJ2-3, with TRBD1 identical over 8 bases. Germline CDR1 is MNHNY and CDR2 is SVGAGI (reference sequence). V lost 2 bases and J lost 3; bases outside the gene matches: 4. The CDR3 spans 15 residues. The chain's CDR3 is CASSYPGQGTDTQYF. CDR3 in DNA: TGTGCCAGCAGTTACCCCGGACAGGGAACAGATACGCAGTATTTT.

This clone was seen once. The V and J genes are TRBV4-2 and TRBJ2-7, with D uncertain. The CDR3 is 15 amino acids. Germline V lookup: CDR1 LGHNA, CDR2 YNFKEQ. With 0 bases removed from V and 1 base from J, the gap between germline ends came to 10 bases. CDR3 sequence reads: CASSQDLSASYEQYF. The CDR3 region has the DNA TGTGCCAGCAGCCAAGACTTATCTGCTTCCTACGAGCAGTACTTC.

The rearrangement joins TRBV14 to TRBJ2-3, with 9 bases fitting TRBD2. This CDR3 region has 16 residues. After removal of 1 base from V and 1 base from J, the junction contained 3 bases not matched to a gene. Germline V CDR1 and CDR2: SGHDN, FVKESK. The CDR3 loop is CASSQVAGGRTDTQYF. DNA for the CDR3: TGTGCCAGCAGCCAAGTGGCGGGAGGGCGCACAGATACGCAGTATTTT.

The rearrangement uses TRBV5-4 and TRBJ1-1, with a weak D call TRBD1 (5 bases). Germline-derived CDR1 and CDR2 are SGHNT and YYREEE (reference sequence). Trimming removed 0 bases at V and 4 bases at J, with 10 bases between. The CDR3 is 14 residues long. This CDR3 is CASSLGREGTEAFF. The CDR3 nucleotides read TGTGCCAGCAGCTTGGGCAGGGAGGGCACTGAAGCTTTCTTT.

The CDR3 DNA follows: TGTGCCAGCTCAGGTTTTCGAGCGGGAACGACCACAACAGATACGCAGTATTTT. This codes for CASSGFRAGTTTTDTQYF. This chain connects TRBV18 to TRBJ2-3; TRBD2 matches 7 bases. Per the germline V gene, CDR1 is KGHSH and CDR2 is LQKENI. CDR3 size: 18 residues. Trimming took 5 bases from V and 3 from J; bases not matched to a gene: 17.

On this clone itself: An end of the junction does not agree with germline; a read error may underlie this. The V gene is TRBV7-9, the J gene TRBJ2-7; a possible D gene is TRBD2 (6 bases). The CDR3 loop spans 14 amino acids. Germline assignment: CDR1 SEHNR and CDR2 FQNEAQ (reference sequence). The CDR3 reads CASTSGGGTYEPYF. The CDR3 nucleotides are TGTGCCAGCACCTCCGGTGGGGGGACCTACGAGCCGTACTTC.

The genes are TRBV6-1 and TRBJ1-3; D is unclear. V lost 0 bases to trimming and J lost 7 bases, with 16 bases between them. The CDR3 contains 16 residues. Germline-derived CDR1 and CDR2 are MNHNS and SASEGT. For the CDR3, the DNA is TGTGCCAGCAGTGAAGCGCAGAGAGGGAATGCGAACACCATATATTTT. Amino acid sequence: CASSEAQRGNANTIYF.

This clone was seen only once. The chain has TRBV7-6 and TRBJ1-1; no definite D call. The CDR3 runs to 13 residues. Germline CDR1 and CDR2: SGHVS and FNYEAQ. V lost 4 bases to trimming and J lost 11 bases, with 17 bases between them. CDR3 amino acids: CASSSAFRGRAFF. CDR3 DNA sequence: TGTGCCAGCAGCTCCGCATTCCGGGGAAGGGCTTTCTTT.

The rearrangement joins TRBV29-1 to TRBJ2-5; D is uncertain. V lost 5 bases, J lost 5 bases, and 9 bases lay in between. Germline CDR1 SQVTM, CDR2 ANQGSEA. This CDR3 is built from 11 residues. The CDR3 loop is CSVRQAETQYF. In DNA form, the CDR3 reads TGCAGCGTTCGCCAAGCGGAGACCCAGTACTTC. The full variable domain, completed using reference TRBV29-1 and TRBJ2-5, is SAVISQKPSRDICQRGTSLTIQCQVDSQVTMMFWYRQQPGQSLTLIATANQGSEATYESGFVIDKFPISRPNLTFSTLTVSNMSPEDSSIYLCSVRQAETQYFGPGTRLLVL.

The V gene is TRBV10-3, the J gene TRBJ1-6, with 9 positions matching TRBD1. The CDR3 is made up of 12 amino acids. The V and J ends lost 8 bases and 8 bases, in that order; junction bases with no gene match: 1. Germline V gives CDR1 ENHRY, CDR2 SYGVKD. DNA for the CDR3: TGTGCCATCCGGACAGGGGATTCACCCCTCCACTTT. Translation: CAIRTGDSPLHF.

The chain carries TRBV30 and TRBJ1-6; D is ambiguous. V dropped 0 bases and J dropped 2 bases, with 14 bases sitting between them. This CDR3 has 17 amino acids. The germline CDR1 and CDR2 sequences are GTSNPN and SVGIG (reference sequence). CDR3 loop: CAWSVWALAAYNSPLHF. Here the CDR3 DNA reads TGTGCCTGGAGTGTATGGGCTCTGGCGGCCTATAATTCACCCCTCCACTTT.

This chain joins TRBV5-4 and TRBJ2-1, with D unresolved. The CDR3 extends over 14 amino acids. V lost 0 bases, J lost 7 bases, and 11 bases lay in between. Germline assignment: CDR1 SGHNT and CDR2 YYREEE (reference sequence). CDR3 sequence reads: CASSLEAGRNEQFF. The CDR3 DNA follows: TGTGCCAGCAGCTTGGAGGCCGGCCGGAATGAGCAGTTCTTC.

The genes are TRBV27 and TRBJ1-2; 8 nucleotides line up with TRBD1. Germline V gene lookup returns CDR1 MNHEY and CDR2 SMNVEV (reference sequence). The J segment lost 4 bases and the V segment lost 0 bases, leaving 4 bases of the junction unmatched. CDR3 length: 15 residues. The CDR3 nucleotides read TGTGCCAGCAGTTTATCGTTTCAGGGGGCCTATGGCTACACCTTC. It is translated as CASSLSFQGAYGYTF.

Comment on this clone: The sample contains more than one DNA sequence encoding this CDR3. V usage is TRBV2 and J usage is TRBJ2-2, with D unresolved. CDR3 length: 12 residues. The V gene lost 9 bases and the J gene lost 0 bases, with 5 bases spanning the gap. Germline V CDR1 and CDR2: SNHLY, FYNNEI. CDR3 sequence (DNA): TGTGCCAGTGGGTCGAACACCGGGGAGCTGTTTTTT. This encodes CASGSNTGELFF.

The chain has TRBV21-1 and TRBJ1-2. TRBV21-1 is termed a pseudogene. The CDR3 consists of 17 residues. This CDR3 is CASSKGYTSWVFYGYTF. The DNA for the CDR3 is TGTGCCAGCAGCAAAGGTTACACCTCGTGGGTCTTCTATGGCTACACCTTC.

The V and J genes are TRBV29-1 and TRBJ1-4, with D uncertain. This CDR3 is 11 amino acids long. Trimming cost V 5 bases and J 2 bases, with 3 bases left between them. The V gene's germline CDR1 is SQVTM and CDR2 ANQGSEA. The CDR3, as DNA: TGCAGCGTTCGCACTAATGAAAAACTGTTTTTT. Amino acid sequence: CSVRTNEKLFF.

The CDR3 DNA is TGTGCCAGCAGCAATCGTCCGTCTAGTGAGCAGTTCTTC. Its protein is CASSNRPSSEQFF. The chain couples TRBV3-1 (or the pseudogene TRBV3-2) to TRBJ2-1; D uncertain. CDR3 length equals 13 residues. Germline CDR1 is LGHDT and CDR2 is YNNKEL (reference sequence). V was clipped by 5 bases and J by 9 bases, with 14 bases between them.

V usage is TRBV6-4 and J usage is TRBJ2-2; TRBD1 might be the D (6 bases). The germline gives CDR1 MRHNA, CDR2 SNTAGT. CDR3 size: 16 residues. The V end was cut by 6 bases, the J end by 0 bases, with 14 bases between. This chain's CDR3 is CASSPTGLPNTGELFF. CDR3 in DNA: TGTGCCAGCAGCCCGACAGGCCTACCGAACACCGGGGAGCTGTTTTTT.

The J gene is TRBJ2-6, the V gene TRBV18; 7 nucleotides align to TRBD1. The CDR3 contains 18 residues. Germline V CDR1 and CDR2: KGHSH, LQKENI. With V trimmed by 3 bases and J by 1 base, 9 bases remained unmatched. In DNA, the CDR3 is TGTGCCAGCTCACCGACAGGGCCCCAGGGGTCTGGGGCCAACGTCCTGACTTTC. This gives the protein CASSPTGPQGSGANVLTF. The whole variable domain, filled in from reference TRBV18 and TRBJ2-6, reads NAGVMQNPRHLVRRRGQEARLRCSPMKGHSHVYWYRQLPEEGLKFMVYLQKENIIDESGMPKERFSAEFPKEGPSILRIQQVVRGDSAAYFCASSPTGPQGSGANVLTFGAGSRLTVL.

The rearrangement uses TRBV28 and TRBJ2-7; 7 nucleotides match TRBD1. V trimming: 3 bases; J trimming: 7 bases; junction bases outside the gene matches: 9. Germline V gene sequence: CDR1 MDHEN, CDR2 SYDVKM. This CDR3 is 14 amino acids long. The CDR3 region is CASSLGTVPFEQYF. Here the CDR3 DNA reads TGTGCCAGCAGTTTGGGGACAGTCCCCTTTGAGCAGTACTTC.

The V gene is TRBV19, the J gene TRBJ1-6, with D possibly matching TRBD1 (6 bases). Trimming stripped 5 bases from V and 9 bases from J, with 17 bases between. Looked up from germline, CDR1 is LNHDA and CDR2 is SQIVND (reference sequence). CDR3 length: 15 amino acids. The CDR3 DNA follows: TGTGCCAGTAGTGCCACAGGGATTCTGAGTTCACCCCTCCACTTT. Its protein is CASSATGILSSPLHF.